Shown below are 7 T cell receptor beta chains from a single sample sequenced in a study of response to subunit inactivated influenza vaccine. MiXCR, run by TCRdb on the RT-PCR reads, gives a single entry per CDR3 protein. This sample carries about 780,000 distinct CDR3 sequences, roughly 20% of them seen once, and the ten largest clones take approximately 10%. This specimen consisted of PBMCs from blood, obtained roughly 5 days after vaccination. The origin of the receptors is a middle-aged man who received an inactivated influenza vaccine.

This clonotype was detected only a few times. V gene TRBV7-2 combines with J gene TRBJ1-6; the D gene is possibly TRBD1 (6 bases). This CDR3 spans 13 amino acids. CDR1 is SGHTA, CDR2 FQGNSA, per germline. Trimming cost V 5 bases and J 8 bases, with 10 bases left between them. Here the CDR3 DNA reads TGTGCCAGCAGCCGGGGGCGGGATTCACCCCTCCACTTT. Protein: CASSRGRDSPLHF.

This clonotype was seen only a few times. The chain joins TRBV3-1 to TRBJ2-3; TRBD1 aligns across 9 bases. J lost 7 bases, V lost 0 bases, and 14 bases had no gene match. Germline CDR1 LGHDT, CDR2 YNNKEL (reference sequence). The CDR3 is made up of 18 amino acids. Written as DNA, the CDR3 is TGTGCCAGCAGCCAAGATATCTACGGGACAGGGAGACTAAATACGCAGTATTTT. Amino acid sequence: CASSQDIYGTGRLNTQYF.

This clonotype was seen a handful of times. This chain links TRBV20-1 with TRBJ2-5; 9 nucleotides match TRBD2. The junction had 8 bases not matched to a gene; V was cut back by 6 bases and J by 3 bases. The CDR3 sequence is 14 residues long. The germline CDR1 and CDR2 sequences are DFQATT and SNEGSKA (reference sequence). The CDR3 sequence: CSARTSVGKETQYF. CDR3 nucleotide sequence: TGCAGTGCCAGGACTAGCGTAGGGAAAGAGACCCAGTACTTC.

The chain has TRBV20-1 and TRBJ2-1; 10 bases map to TRBD2. V lost 3 bases to trimming and J lost 5 bases; unmatched junction nucleotides: 7. This CDR3 is built from 15 residues. Per the germline V gene, CDR1 is DFQATT and CDR2 is SNEGSKA (reference sequence). The CDR3 reads CSARGGLAVHNEQFF. As DNA, the CDR3 is TGCAGTGCTAGGGGCGGACTAGCGGTTCACAATGAGCAGTTCTTC.

The chain has TRBV4-1 and TRBJ2-2; TRBD2 matches at 8 bases. Looked up from germline, CDR1 is MGHRA and CDR2 is YSYEKL. The V gene end was trimmed by 5 bases and the J gene end by 1 base; junction bases not matched to a gene: 6. The CDR3 spans 16 residues. The CDR3 spells CASSNEAGGNTGELFF. For the CDR3, the DNA is TGCGCCAGCAGCAACGAGGCGGGGGGGAACACCGGGGAGCTGTTTTTT.

This clonotype has a handful of counts. V usage is TRBV6-2 or TRBV6-3 and J usage is TRBJ1-5, with 9 bases that match TRBD1. This CDR3 has 18 amino acids. The V gene end was trimmed by 5 bases and the J gene end by 1 base; junction bases not matched to a gene: 12. Per the germline V gene, CDR1 is MNHEY and CDR2 is SVGEGT. The chain's CDR3 is CASSTPGQGLASNQPQHF. For the CDR3, the DNA is TGTGCCAGCAGTACCCCGGGACAGGGATTAGCGAGCAATCAGCCCCAGCATTTT.

The chain combines TRBV5-1 with TRBJ2-3, with D possibly called TRBD1 or TRBD2 (5 bases each). The germline V gene has CDR1 SGHRS and CDR2 YFSETQ. The ends were cut back, 0 bases at V and 1 base at J, with 9 bases in the middle. The length of the CDR3 is 15 residues. The CDR3 sequence is CASSLEGPRTDTQYF. The DNA of the CDR3 is TGCGCCAGCAGCTTGGAGGGACCGCGCACAGATACGCAGTATTTT.